In this sample, the clone carrying this TCR beta chain turned up a few times. On sorted subsets, replicate PCRs used approximately 190 ng DNA, or some 28,000 T cell genomes. Here immunoSEQ multiplex PCR was the method, and the copy in TCRdb shows in-frame clones only, minus some. The repertoire has 2 million to 2.5 million clones, approximately 94% of them found once; the top ten carry roughly 0.13%. This specimen belongs to a study of shared clonotypes between healthy human individuals. The TCR comes from a man aged 18 to 30 in good health. The specimen sequenced was naive CD4+ T cells sorted from blood. Subset given: CD45RA+ positively selected.

CDR3 in DNA: TGTGCCAGCAGTGAAGCGATGGGGGCTAGCAAAAATTACAATGAGCAGTTCTTC. Protein product: CASSEAMGASKNYNEQFF. The chain carries TRBV6-1 and TRBJ2-1; possible D gene TRBD1, 6 bases. Germline CDR1 MNHNS, CDR2 SASEGT. The ends were cut back, 0 bases at V and 4 bases at J, with 19 bases in the middle. CDR3 length equals 18 residues.